This entry lists 5 T cell receptor beta chains sequenced from one sample in a study of blood T cell repertoires in COVID-19. TCRdb's copy holds only in-frame clones and misses some; the assay was immunoSEQ multiplex PCR. Of some 700,000 clones in the sample, 80% to 90% were seen once. The specimen was peripheral blood. These TCRs come from a woman between 18 and 30 years old with acute or convalescent COVID-19.

The chain recombines TRBV12-3 or TRBV12-4 with TRBJ1-1, with 9 bases that match TRBD1. V lost 7 bases to trimming and J lost 4 bases; unmatched junction nucleotides: 4. The CDR3 runs to 13 residues. CDR3: CASNHRGLTEAFF. In nucleotides, the CDR3 is TGTGCCAGCAACCACAGGGGGCTCACTGAAGCTTTCTTT.

This chain connects TRBV7-2 to TRBJ1-2; D possibly corresponds to TRBD1 (5 bases). Germline values: CDR1 SGHTA, CDR2 FQGNSA. Between the trimmed V and J ends, which lost 5 bases and 2 bases, there was a span of 12 bases. The CDR3 runs to 14 residues. The CDR3 here is CASSRDRGNYGYTF. CDR3 nucleotides: TGTGCCAGCAGCCGGGACCGGGGGAACTATGGCTACACCTTC.

This clone came up a few times. The chain is built from TRBV5-1 and TRBJ1-2; 9 bases align to TRBD1. CDR3 length: 16 residues. Germline V gene sequence: CDR1 SGHRS, CDR2 YFSETQ. The junction had 13 bases not matched to a gene; V was cut back by 4 bases and J by 6 bases. The CDR3 DNA reads TGCGCCAGCAGCCGTACCCTACAGGGGGCGCAGGATGGCTACACCTTC. Protein sequence: CASSRTLQGAQDGYTF.

This clone showed up just once. The chain uses TRBV7-8 and TRBJ1-5; D is uncertain. The CDR3 runs to 15 residues. The V end was cut by 1 base, the J end by 4 bases, with 11 bases between. Per germline, CDR1 SGHVS and CDR2 FQNEAQ. DNA of the CDR3: TGTGCCAGCAGCTTAGTCCCAGGTACTAATCAGCCCCAGCATTTT. Encoded protein: CASSLVPGTNQPQHF.

CDR3 residues: CASSDWQGGEKLFF. In DNA, the CDR3 is TGTGCCAGCAGTGATTGGCAGGGTGGTGAAAAACTGTTTTTT. V and J are TRBV6-1 and TRBJ1-4; tentative D call: TRBD1 (5 bases). This CDR3 spans 14 amino acids. Germline CDR1 MNHNS, CDR2 SASEGT. V shed 3 bases and J shed 7 bases, with 12 bases lying between them.